Presented here are 26 T cell receptor beta chains from one specimen sequenced in a study of blood T cell repertoires in COVID-19. This table comes from immunoSEQ multiplex PCR, and its TCRdb copy is limited to in-frame clones, with some not included. The repertoire holds about 98,000 clones, 81% seen once, with 4.1% in the top ten. The source material was peripheral blood. These receptors all stem from a man in his 60s with acute or convalescent COVID-19.

V gene TRBV9 combines with J gene TRBJ1-4; D unclear. Deletions cut 1 base from V and 3 bases from J, with 10 bases between. CDR1 is SGDLS and CDR2 is YYNGEE in the germline V gene. The CDR3 runs 15 residues. The CDR3 protein is CASSVTTASNEKLFF. The CDR3 region has the DNA TGTGCCAGCAGCGTAACCACAGCCTCTAATGAAAAACTGTTTTTT. Supplemented by reference TRBV9 and TRBJ1-4, the full variable domain reads DSGVTQTPKHLITATGQRVTLRCSPRSGDLSVYWYQQSLDQGLQFLIQYYNGEERAKGNILERFSAQQFPDLHSELNLSSLELGDSALYFCASSVTTASNEKLFFGSGTQLSVL.

V is TRBV2 and J is TRBJ1-4, with 7 nucleotides matching TRBD1. The germline V gene encodes CDR1 SNHLY and CDR2 FYNNEI. This CDR3 spans 16 amino acids. Trimming removed 7 bases from V and 4 bases from J; junction bases left unmatched: 12. CDR3 nucleotides: TGTGCCAGCACTACCATTCCGACAGGGATTAATGAAAAACTGTTTTTT. This codes for CASTTIPTGINEKLFF.

J is TRBJ2-3 and V is TRBV29-1; D may be TRBD1 (6 bases). The V end lost 2 bases, the J end lost 5 bases, and 11 bases lay between the germline ends. The CDR3 has 13 amino acids. Germline loops: CDR1 SQVTM, CDR2 ANQGSEA. The CDR3 coding sequence is TGCAGCGTTGAATTGGGGGCGGGAGATACGCAGTATTTT. Translated: CSVELGAGDTQYF.

The V and J genes are TRBV28 and TRBJ2-2, with 8 bases matching TRBD2. The CDR3 loop spans 14 amino acids. Germline CDR1 and CDR2: MDHEN and SYDVKM. Trimming took 4 bases from V and 5 from J; bases not matched to a gene: 3. The CDR3 is CASSSSGRTGELFF. As DNA, the CDR3 is TGTGCCAGCAGTTCAAGCGGGAGAACCGGGGAGCTGTTTTTT.

This chain connects TRBV30 to TRBJ2-3; possible D gene TRBD1, 6 bases. CDR3 length: 13 amino acids. Germline values: CDR1 GTSNPN, CDR2 SVGIG (reference sequence). Trimming cost V 2 bases and J 2 bases, with 8 bases left between them. The CDR3 loop reads CAWSRTDTDTQYF. The DNA of the CDR3 is TGTGCCTGGAGTCGGACAGACACAGATACGCAGTATTTT.

The J gene is TRBJ1-1, the V gene TRBV3-1 (or the pseudogene TRBV3-2), with 8 bases identical to TRBD1. The germline gives CDR1 LGHDT, CDR2 YNNKEL (reference sequence). J gave up 4 bases and V 4 bases, and 8 bases lay outside the gene matches. The CDR3 totals 15 residues. The CDR3: CASSPGQVRGTEAFF. The CDR3 DNA reads TGTGCCAGCAGCCCGGGACAGGTTAGGGGCACTGAAGCTTTCTTT.

CDR3 DNA: TGTGGCGGCCTCTCTGGAAACACCATATATTTT. This gives the protein CGGLSGNTIYF. The chain links TRBV30 to TRBJ1-3, with D unresolved. This CDR3 contains 11 residues. Germline V gene data show CDR1 as GTSNPN and CDR2 as SVGIG (reference sequence).

Only one count was recorded for this clone. The chain links TRBV6-5 to TRBJ2-4; 7 bases are shared with TRBD1. Germline-derived CDR1 and CDR2 are MNHEY and SVGAGI. The V segment lost 6 bases and the J segment 5 bases; nucleotides outside the gene matches: 4. The CDR3 has 13 amino acids. DNA of the CDR3: TGTGCCAGCAGGCGCCAGGGGGAAAACATTCAGTACTTC. Protein: CASRRQGENIQYF.

This chain links TRBV13 with TRBJ2-1; TRBD2 is a possible D gene (7 bases). V dropped 5 bases and J dropped 0 bases, with 20 bases sitting between them. Germline V gene lookup returns CDR1 PRHDT and CDR2 FYEKMQ (reference sequence). There are 18 residues in the CDR3. The CDR3 spells CASSRGLGLGSSYNEQFF. The CDR3 DNA follows: TGTGCCAGCAGCCGGGGGCTAGGACTAGGGAGCTCCTACAATGAGCAGTTCTTC.

The V call is TRBV29-1, the J call TRBJ1-2; D might be TRBD1 (5 bases). The CDR3 is 14 amino acids. Germline-derived CDR1 and CDR2 are SQVTM and ANQGSEA. V was pared by 7 bases and J by 7 bases, with 22 bases between. CDR3 region: CSADKTDGFGGYTF. DNA of the CDR3: TGCAGCGCCGATAAGACAGATGGGTTCGGTGGCTACACCTTC. Full variable domain (missing parts from reference TRBV29-1 and TRBJ1-2): SAVISQKPSRDICQRGTSLTIQCQVDSQVTMMFWYRQQPGQSLTLIATANQGSEATYESGFVIDKFPISRPNLTFSTLTVSNMSPEDSSIYLCSADKTDGFGGYTFGSGTRLTVV.

The rearrangement joins TRBV20-1 to TRBJ1-4, with 7 bases that match TRBD1. The J segment lost 14 bases and the V segment lost 7 bases, leaving 10 bases of the junction unmatched. Germline V lookup: CDR1 DFQATT, CDR2 SNEGSKA (reference sequence). The CDR3 has 11 amino acids. The CDR3 region is CSVALQGRLFF. The CDR3 DNA reads TGCAGTGTAGCGCTACAGGGGAGGCTGTTTTTT.

V is TRBV9 and J is TRBJ2-3, with TRBD1 identical over 12 bases. V shed 0 bases, J shed 2 bases, and the junction held 7 bases outside the gene matches. Germline loops: CDR1 SGDLS, CDR2 YYNGEE. The CDR3 has 18 residues. The CDR3 DNA follows: TGTGCCAGCAGCGTAGCTACAGGGACAGGGGGCCACACAGATACGCAGTATTTT. This gives the protein CASSVATGTGGHTDTQYF.

The chain joins TRBV30 to TRBJ1-4; tentatively, D is TRBD1 (5 bases). V lost 0 bases to trimming and J lost 3 bases, with 11 bases between them. The CDR3 consists of 15 residues. From germline, CDR1 is GTSNPN and CDR2 SVGIG (reference sequence). In nucleotides, the CDR3 is TGTGCCTGGAGTGTAACGGGGGTAGCTAATGAAAAACTGTTTTTT. It encodes CAWSVTGVANEKLFF.

The chain joins TRBV7-2 to TRBJ2-3; 12 bases are shared with TRBD2. There are 19 residues in the CDR3. V lost 3 bases and J lost 2; bases outside the gene matches: 12. Germline CDR1 SGHTA, CDR2 FQGNSA. CDR3 protein: CASSFGLAGWRTYTDTQYF. The CDR3 DNA follows: TGTGCCAGCAGCTTCGGACTAGCGGGATGGAGGACTTACACAGATACGCAGTATTTT.

CDR3 sequence reads: CASSIAGDGYTF. Here the CDR3 DNA reads TGTGCCAGTAGTATAGCGGGGGATGGCTACACCTTC. V and J are TRBV19 and TRBJ1-2, with D perhaps TRBD1 (5 bases). CDR3 length: 12 amino acids. Deletions cut 1 base from V and 6 bases from J, with 6 bases between. Germline V gives CDR1 LNHDA, CDR2 SQIVND (reference sequence). The entire variable domain, with the rest obtained from reference TRBV19 and TRBJ1-2, is as follows: DGGITQSPKYLFRKEGQNVTLSCEQNLNHDAMYWYRQDPGQGLRLIYYSQIVNDFQKGDIAEGYSVSREKKESFPLTVTSAQKNPTAFYLCASSIAGDGYTFGSGTRLTVV.

This clone was seen only once. This chain links TRBV19 with TRBJ1-5, with D hard to call. The ends were cut back, 5 bases at V and 6 bases at J, with 11 bases in the middle. This CDR3 contains 13 residues. Germline loops: CDR1 LNHDA, CDR2 SQIVND (reference sequence). CDR3 in DNA: TGTGCCAGTAGTCTCGGGGTCGGTCAGCCCCAGCATTTT. Amino acid sequence: CASSLGVGQPQHF.

The chain uses TRBV6-5 and TRBJ2-1; 7 bases match TRBD1. The germline CDR1 and CDR2 sequences are MNHEY and SVGAGI. The V segment lost 5 bases and the J segment 5 bases; nucleotides outside the gene matches: 6. There are 14 residues in the CDR3. The CDR3 DNA reads as TGTGCCAGCAGTATGACAGGGACCCACAATGAGCAGTTCTTC. Translated, it gives CASSMTGTHNEQFF.

The chain joins TRBV3-1 (or the pseudogene TRBV3-2) to TRBJ2-1; D call uncertain. Trimming stripped 0 bases from V and 10 bases from J, with 10 bases between. The CDR3 covers 13 residues. Germline CDR1 reads LGHDT; CDR2 reads YNNKEL (reference sequence). CDR3 amino acids: CASSQDGQREQFF. The CDR3 DNA is TGTGCCAGCAGCCAAGATGGTCAGCGCGAGCAGTTCTTC.

This chain links TRBV27 with TRBJ2-1; 10 nucleotides agree with TRBD2. Looked up from germline, CDR1 is MNHEY and CDR2 is SMNVEV (reference sequence). V shed 1 base and J 2 bases; nucleotides not matched to a gene: 5. The CDR3 is 17 residues long. For the CDR3, the DNA is TGTGCCAGCAGTTTATTGACAGCGGGAGGGACCTACAATGAGCAGTTCTTC. Residues: CASSLLTAGGTYNEQFF.

V usage is TRBV15 and J usage is TRBJ2-4, with 13 bases fitting TRBD2. The CDR3 is 20 residues long. Trimming took 0 bases from V and 6 from J; bases not matched to a gene: 14. Germline CDR1 and CDR2: LNHNV and YYDKDF (reference sequence). CDR3 in amino acids: CATSRDRATSGRAQGNIQYF. The CDR3 DNA is TGTGCCACCAGCAGAGATCGGGCTACTAGCGGGAGGGCGCAGGGAAACATTCAGTACTTC.

This clone has ten or more counts. The V call is TRBV18, the J call TRBJ1-2; 10 bases fit TRBD1. The germline V gene has CDR1 KGHSH and CDR2 LQKENI. V was pared by 3 bases and J by 4 bases, with 8 bases of the junction left unmatched. There are 16 residues in the CDR3. CDR3 in amino acids: CASSPQTGGGGYGYTF. The DNA of the CDR3 is TGTGCCAGCTCACCCCAGACAGGGGGCGGAGGCTATGGCTACACCTTC.

Comment on this clone: Other DNA sequences within the sample encode an identical CDR3. V is TRBV12-3 or TRBV12-4 and J is TRBJ1-2, with 8 bases lining up with TRBD1. V shed 5 bases and J 4 bases; nucleotides not matched to a gene: 3. The CDR3 length is 13 residues. In DNA, the CDR3 is TGTGCCAGCAGTCCCGGACAGGGCTATGGCTACACCTTC. Encoded protein: CASSPGQGYGYTF.

The chain carries TRBV6-5 and TRBJ1-1, with D unclear. Trimming pared 6 bases from V and 4 bases from J, leaving 18 bases between. The CDR3 totals 15 residues. From germline, CDR1 is MNHEY and CDR2 SVGAGI. The CDR3 is CASRIFGIEGTEAFF. CDR3 nucleotide sequence: TGTGCCAGCAGGATCTTTGGGATTGAGGGCACTGAAGCTTTCTTT.

The chain uses TRBV5-6 and TRBJ2-7; 7 nucleotides line up with TRBD2. Germline V gene lookup returns CDR1 SGHDT and CDR2 YYEEEE. V was clipped by 1 base and J by 2 bases; unmatched bases: 12. The CDR3 has 17 amino acids. The CDR3 loop is CASSLTSGTLGTYEQYV. The CDR3 bases are TGTGCCAGCAGCTTGACCAGCGGGACCTTGGGAACCTACGAGCAGTACGTC.

V and J are TRBV6-4 and TRBJ2-1, with 12 bases fitting TRBD1. The CDR3 extends over 15 amino acids. Germline V CDR1 and CDR2: MRHNA, SNTAGT. Trimming cost V 4 bases and J 8 bases; bases outside gene matches: 6. For the CDR3, the DNA is TGTGCCAGCAGTGGTACCGGGACAGGGGGCGATGAGCAGTTCTTC. It yields the protein CASSGTGTGGDEQFF.

This clone was observed a few times. The J gene is TRBJ2-4, the V gene TRBV27; no clear D. CDR1 and CDR2 from the germline V gene are MNHEY and SMNVEV (reference sequence). Trimming cost V 6 bases and J 8 bases, with 14 bases left between them. The length of the CDR3 is 13 residues. The CDR3 nucleotides are TGTGCCAGCAGGCTCACCGGGTCGGACATTCAGTACTTC. Protein: CASRLTGSDIQYF.